A single sample gave rise to the 8 T cell receptor beta chains below, sequenced in a study of T-cell reconstitution after alpha-beta-depleted transplantation in children. The authors prepared the TCRbeta library with unique molecular identifiers. TCRdb reanalysed the PCR reads using MiXCR and keeps one entry per CDR3 protein. The table records about 200,000 distinct CDR3 sequences, approximately 6.3% of them present only once. The sample consisted of PBMCs, taken before TCRalphabeta/CD19-depleted stem cell transplant. The receptors were gathered from a boy younger than 10 with acute lymphoblastic leukemia, due to receive a stem cell transplant.

Comment on this clonotype: Germline is not matched at one junction end, which may reflect a read error. J is TRBJ2-3 and V is TRBV7-2; D may be TRBD1 (5 bases). CDR1 SGHTA and CDR2 FQGNSA come from the germline V gene. The CDR3 consists of 12 residues. The CDR3 DNA reads as TGTGCCAGCAGCCCGGACACAGATATGCAGTATTTT. Its protein is CASSPDTDMQYF. The entire variable domain, with the rest obtained from reference TRBV7-2 and TRBJ2-3, is as follows: GAGVSQSPSNKVTEKGKDVELRCDPISGHTALYWYRQSLGQGLEFLIYFQGNSAPDKSGLPSDRFSAERTGGSVSTLTIQRTQQEDSAVYLCASSPDTDMQYFGPGTRLTVL.

This clonotype was seen at least ten times. V and J are TRBV9 and TRBJ2-1, with TRBD2 matching over 9 bases. This CDR3 comprises 16 residues. The trim removed 4 bases at V and 2 bases at J, leaving 7 bases unmatched. Germline V gene lookup returns CDR1 SGDLS and CDR2 YYNGEE. The CDR3 DNA reads as TGTGCCAGCAGCCCATCGGGCGGGGGGGCCTACAATGAGCAGTTCTTC. Amino acid sequence: CASSPSGGGAYNEQFF.

Ten or more counts support this clonotype. The V and J genes are TRBV6-5 and TRBJ2-3, with D tentatively TRBD2 (6 bases). The CDR3 runs 16 residues. The germline gives CDR1 MNHEY, CDR2 SVGAGI. V lost 0 bases and J 3 bases, leaving 13 bases between the germline ends. CDR3 sequence: CASSYSGGVKTDTQYF. CDR3 sequence (DNA): TGTGCCAGCAGTTACTCTGGAGGGGTTAAGACAGATACGCAGTATTTT.

This clonotype was observed at least ten times. The gene calls are TRBV28 and TRBJ1-4, with 7 bases identical to TRBD1. Trimming at V came to 2 bases and at J to 8 bases, leaving 11 bases not matched to a gene. The germline V gene has CDR1 MDHEN and CDR2 SYDVKM. The length of the CDR3 is 16 residues. In DNA form, the CDR3 reads TGTGCCAGCAGTTTAAACTCGGCAGGGGGTCGGGAAAAACTGTTTTTT. Amino acid sequence: CASSLNSAGGREKLFF.

This clonotype was observed many times. CDR3 residues: CASSDGLGRVSETQYF. The CDR3, as DNA: TGTGCCAGCAGTGACGGGTTAGGGAGGGTATCAGAGACCCAGTACTTC. V and J are TRBV12-3 or TRBV12-4 and TRBJ2-5; 7 bases match TRBD2. The CDR3 runs to 16 residues. Unmatched junction bases numbered 13, after V lost 5 bases and J lost 4 bases.

There are a few counts of this clonotype. The rearrangement joins TRBV13 to TRBJ1-1; D remains unclear. This CDR3 comprises 12 residues. Trimming left V 5 bases short and J 6 bases short, with 10 bases between. Germline loops: CDR1 PRHDT, CDR2 FYEKMQ (reference sequence). For the CDR3, the DNA is TGTGCCAGCAGCCCCCGCGGCTCTGAAGCTTTCTTT. It is translated as CASSPRGSEAFF.

This clonotype was observed at least ten times. The V gene is TRBV28, the J gene TRBJ2-7; TRBD2 aligns across 7 bases. The V gene end was trimmed by 0 bases and the J gene end by 5 bases; junction bases not matched to a gene: 7. The germline gives CDR1 MDHEN, CDR2 SYDVKM. CDR3 size: 15 residues. CDR3 amino acids: CASSLWGEGNDEQYF. The CDR3 DNA is TGTGCCAGCAGTTTATGGGGGGAGGGCAACGACGAGCAGTACTTC.

This clonotype was picked up many times. The gene calls are TRBV7-9 and TRBJ2-7; 9 bases are a match to TRBD1. The germline gives CDR1 SEHNR, CDR2 FQNEAQ (reference sequence). With 5 bases clipped from V and 2 bases from J, the junction kept 10 bases outside the gene matches. The CDR3 is 16 amino acids. The CDR3 protein is CASSTSRDRATYEQYF. The CDR3 nucleotides are TGTGCCAGCAGCACTAGCCGGGACAGGGCTACCTACGAGCAGTACTTC.